This section outlines one T cell receptor (beta chain) sequence together with its context. The antigen remains unidentified. The data derive from a study of PD-1 blockade in mismatch repair-deficient tumors. Regarding the study as a whole: Tumor-resident clones, often undetectable pretreatment in blood, expanded then contracted after pembrolizumab.

The repertoire was sequenced with immunoSEQ multiplex PCR; TCRdb's copy has only in-frame clones and lacks some. The table records about 14,000 clones, roughly 86% of them present only once. Time point described: roughly ten-day in vitro stimulation with candidate neoantigen peptide 6. The TCR-sequenced patients were a few responders to pembrolizumab. A roughly eleven-day in vitro culture was run per each of several reactive peptides. Clone fold changes were calculated against an identical culture without peptide. Per germline, CDR1 MNHNS and CDR2 SASEGT. The V and J ends lost 2 bases and 8 bases, in that order; junction bases with no gene match: 8. The CDR3 is 17 amino acids.

This sequence joins TRBV6-1 and TRBJ2-1, with 14 bases fitting TRBD2. The starting material was cells cultured in vitro, obtained from a patient treated with pembrolizumab. This TCR derives from an adult with mismatch repair-deficient cancer. CDR3 residues: CASSERLAGGGFDEQFF. The DNA for the CDR3 is TGTGCCAGCAGTGAACGACTAGCGGGAGGGGGGTTCGATGAGCAGTTCTTC.